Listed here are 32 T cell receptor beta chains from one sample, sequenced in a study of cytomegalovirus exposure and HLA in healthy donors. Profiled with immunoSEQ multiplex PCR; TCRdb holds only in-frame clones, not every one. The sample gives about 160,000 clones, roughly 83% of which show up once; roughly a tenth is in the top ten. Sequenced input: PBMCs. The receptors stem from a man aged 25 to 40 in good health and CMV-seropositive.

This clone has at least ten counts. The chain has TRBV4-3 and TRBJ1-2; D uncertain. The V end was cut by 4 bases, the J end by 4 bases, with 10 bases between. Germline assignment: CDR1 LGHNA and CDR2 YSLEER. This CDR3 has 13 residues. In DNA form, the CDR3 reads TGCGCCAGCAGCCCTATTGAGGGCTATGGCTACACCTTC. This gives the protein CASSPIEGYGYTF.

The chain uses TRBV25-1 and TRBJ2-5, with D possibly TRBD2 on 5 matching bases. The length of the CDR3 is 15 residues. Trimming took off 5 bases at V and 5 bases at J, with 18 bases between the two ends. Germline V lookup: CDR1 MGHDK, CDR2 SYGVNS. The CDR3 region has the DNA TGTGCCAGCAGTAGGGTCGGGGAAATGGTGGAGACCCAGTACTTC. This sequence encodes CASSRVGEMVETQYF.

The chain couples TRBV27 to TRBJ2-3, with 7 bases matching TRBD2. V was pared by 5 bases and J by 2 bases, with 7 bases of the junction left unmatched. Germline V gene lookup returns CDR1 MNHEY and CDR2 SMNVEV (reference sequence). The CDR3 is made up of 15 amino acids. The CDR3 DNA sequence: TGTGCCAGCAGTAACGATCTAGCGGTCACAGATACGCAGTATTTT. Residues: CASSNDLAVTDTQYF.

As DNA, the CDR3 is TGTGCCAGCAGTTTGGGGACAGGGAAGGGCACTGAAGCTTTCTTT. Translating it yields CASSLGTGKGTEAFF. The chain couples TRBV28 to TRBJ1-1, with 9 bases fitting TRBD1. V gave up 3 bases and J gave up 4 bases; unmatched junction bases: 6. Germline V lookup: CDR1 MDHEN, CDR2 SYDVKM. CDR3 length: 15 amino acids.

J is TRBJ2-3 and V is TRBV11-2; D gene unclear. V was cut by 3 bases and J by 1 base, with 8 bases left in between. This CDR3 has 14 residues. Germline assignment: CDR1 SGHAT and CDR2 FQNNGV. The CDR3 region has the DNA TGTGCCAGCAGCTTTAGTTTGCGCACAGATACGCAGTATTTT. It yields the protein CASSFSLRTDTQYF.

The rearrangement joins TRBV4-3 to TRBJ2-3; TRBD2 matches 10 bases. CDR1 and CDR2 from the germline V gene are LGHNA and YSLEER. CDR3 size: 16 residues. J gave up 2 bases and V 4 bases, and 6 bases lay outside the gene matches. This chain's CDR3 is CASSLTAGGYTDTQYF. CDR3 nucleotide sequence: TGCGCCAGCAGCCTCACAGCGGGGGGGTACACAGATACGCAGTATTTT.

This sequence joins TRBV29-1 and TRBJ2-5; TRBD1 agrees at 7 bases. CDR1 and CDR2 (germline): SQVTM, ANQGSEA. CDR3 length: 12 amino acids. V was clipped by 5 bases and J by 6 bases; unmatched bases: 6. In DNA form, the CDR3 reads TGCAGCGTTTCCCGGGACAGTCAGACCCAGTACTTC. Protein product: CSVSRDSQTQYF.

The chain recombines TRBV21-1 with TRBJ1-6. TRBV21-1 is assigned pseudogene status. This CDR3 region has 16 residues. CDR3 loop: CASRGLDGGTGSPLHF. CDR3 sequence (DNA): TGTGCCAGCAGGGGATTGGACGGGGGAACGGGCTCACCCCTCCACTTT.

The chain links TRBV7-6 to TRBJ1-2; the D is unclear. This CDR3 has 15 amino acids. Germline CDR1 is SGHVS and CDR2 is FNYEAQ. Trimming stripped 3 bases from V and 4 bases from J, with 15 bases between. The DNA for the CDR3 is TGTGCCAGCAGCTTCACCAACGATGCAGGCTATGGCTACACCTTC. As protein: CASSFTNDAGYGYTF.

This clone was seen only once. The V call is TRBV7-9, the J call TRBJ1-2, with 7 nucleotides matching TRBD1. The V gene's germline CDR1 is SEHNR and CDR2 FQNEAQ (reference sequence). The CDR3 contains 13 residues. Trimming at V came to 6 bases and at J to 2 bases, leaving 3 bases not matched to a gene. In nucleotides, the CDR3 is TGTGCCAGCAGTCCACAGGGGAACTATGGCTACACCTTC. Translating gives CASSPQGNYGYTF. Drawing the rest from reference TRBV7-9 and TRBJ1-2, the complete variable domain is DTGVSQNPRHKITKRGQNVTFRCDPISEHNRLYWYRQTLGQGPEFLTYFQNEAQLEKSRLLSDRFSAERPKGSFSTLEIQRTEQGDSAMYLCASSPQGNYGYTFGSGTRLTVV.

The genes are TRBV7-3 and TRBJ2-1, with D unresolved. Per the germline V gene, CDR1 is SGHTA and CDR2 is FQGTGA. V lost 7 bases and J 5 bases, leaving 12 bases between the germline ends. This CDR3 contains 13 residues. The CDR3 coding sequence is TGTGCCAGCATCCCGACTCCCCACAATGAGCAGTTCTTC. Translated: CASIPTPHNEQFF. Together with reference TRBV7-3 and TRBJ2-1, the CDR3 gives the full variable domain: GAGVSQTPSNKVTEKGKYVELRCDPISGHTALYWYRQSLGQGPEFLIYFQGTGAADDSGLPNDRFFAVRPEGSVSTLKIQRTERGDSAVYLCASIPTPHNEQFFGPGTRLTVL.

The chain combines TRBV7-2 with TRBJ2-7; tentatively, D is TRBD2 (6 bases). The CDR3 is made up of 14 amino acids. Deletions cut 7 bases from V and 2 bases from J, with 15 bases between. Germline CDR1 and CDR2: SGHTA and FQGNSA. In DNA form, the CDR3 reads TGTGCCAGCACCCCGAGCGGCGGGGCCTACGAGCAGTACTTC. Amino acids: CASTPSGGAYEQYF.

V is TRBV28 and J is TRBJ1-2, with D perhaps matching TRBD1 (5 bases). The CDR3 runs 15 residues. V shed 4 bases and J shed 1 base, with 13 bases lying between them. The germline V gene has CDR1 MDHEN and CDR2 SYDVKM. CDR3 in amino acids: CASSSTGLGNYGYTF. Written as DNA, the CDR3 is TGTGCCAGCAGTTCTACAGGTCTCGGTAACTATGGCTACACCTTC.

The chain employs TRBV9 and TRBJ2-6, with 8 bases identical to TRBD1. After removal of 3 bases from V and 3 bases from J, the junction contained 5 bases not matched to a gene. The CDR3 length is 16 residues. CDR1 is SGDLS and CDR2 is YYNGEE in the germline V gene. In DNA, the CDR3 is TGTGCCAGCAGCGCTCAGGGGGCGGGTGGGGCCAACGTCCTGACTTTC. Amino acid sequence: CASSAQGAGGANVLTF. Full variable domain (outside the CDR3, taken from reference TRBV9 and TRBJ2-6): DSGVTQTPKHLITATGQRVTLRCSPRSGDLSVYWYQQSLDQGLQFLIQYYNGEERAKGNILERFSAQQFPDLHSELNLSSLELGDSALYFCASSAQGAGGANVLTFGAGSRLTVL.

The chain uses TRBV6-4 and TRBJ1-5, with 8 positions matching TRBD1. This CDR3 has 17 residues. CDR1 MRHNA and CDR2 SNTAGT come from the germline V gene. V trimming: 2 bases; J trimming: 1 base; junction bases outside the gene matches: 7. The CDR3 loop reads CASSDGYRGTSNQPQHF. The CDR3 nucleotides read TGTGCCAGCAGTGACGGCTACAGGGGGACCAGCAATCAGCCCCAGCATTTT.

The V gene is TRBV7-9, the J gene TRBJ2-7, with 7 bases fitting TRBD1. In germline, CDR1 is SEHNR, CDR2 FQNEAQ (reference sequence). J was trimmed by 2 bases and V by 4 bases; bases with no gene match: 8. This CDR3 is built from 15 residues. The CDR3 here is CASSSDRTGTYEQYF. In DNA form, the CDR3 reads TGTGCCAGCAGCTCCGATAGGACAGGAACCTACGAGCAGTACTTC. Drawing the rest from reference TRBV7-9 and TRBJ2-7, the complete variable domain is DTGVSQNPRHKITKRGQNVTFRCDPISEHNRLYWYRQTLGQGPEFLTYFQNEAQLEKSRLLSDRFSAERPKGSFSTLEIQRTEQGDSAMYLCASSSDRTGTYEQYFGPGTRLTVT.

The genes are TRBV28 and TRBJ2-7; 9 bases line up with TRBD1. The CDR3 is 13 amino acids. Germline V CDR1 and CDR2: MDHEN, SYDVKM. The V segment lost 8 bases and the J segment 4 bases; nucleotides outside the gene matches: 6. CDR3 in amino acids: CASRQGQGYEQYF. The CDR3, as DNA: TGTGCCAGCCGACAGGGACAGGGATACGAGCAGTACTTC.

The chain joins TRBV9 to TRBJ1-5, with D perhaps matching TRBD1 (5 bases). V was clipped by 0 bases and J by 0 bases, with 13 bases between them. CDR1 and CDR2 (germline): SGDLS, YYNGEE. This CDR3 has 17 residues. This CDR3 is CASSVVGPGYSNQPQHF. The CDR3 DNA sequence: TGTGCCAGCAGCGTAGTGGGTCCAGGGTATAGCAATCAGCCCCAGCATTTT.

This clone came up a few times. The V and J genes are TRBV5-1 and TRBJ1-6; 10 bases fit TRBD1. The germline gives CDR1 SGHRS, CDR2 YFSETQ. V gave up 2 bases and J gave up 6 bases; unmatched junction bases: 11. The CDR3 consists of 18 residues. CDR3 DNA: TGCGCCAGCAGCTTCCGGGACAGGGGCTTGTGGGGTAATTCACCCCTCCACTTT. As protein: CASSFRDRGLWGNSPLHF. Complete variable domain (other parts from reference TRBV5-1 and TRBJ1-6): KAGVTQTPRYLIKTRGQQVTLSCSPISGHRSVSWYQQTPGQGLQFLFEYFSETQRNKGNFPGRFSGRQFSNSRSEMNVSTLELGDSALYLCASSFRDRGLWGNSPLHFGNGTRLTVT.

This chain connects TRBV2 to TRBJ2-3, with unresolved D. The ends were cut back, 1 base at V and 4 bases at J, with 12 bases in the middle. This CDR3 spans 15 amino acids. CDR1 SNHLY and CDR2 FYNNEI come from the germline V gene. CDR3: CASSEGSAGADTQYF. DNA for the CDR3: TGTGCCAGCAGTGAAGGGTCGGCCGGAGCAGATACGCAGTATTTT.

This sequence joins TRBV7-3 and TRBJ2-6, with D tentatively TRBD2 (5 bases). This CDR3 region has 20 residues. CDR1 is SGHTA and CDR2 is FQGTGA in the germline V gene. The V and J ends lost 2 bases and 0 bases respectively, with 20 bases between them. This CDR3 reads CASSLYPSPSRFSGANVLTF. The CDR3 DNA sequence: TGTGCCAGCAGCTTATATCCTAGCCCATCTCGCTTCTCTGGGGCCAACGTCCTGACTTTC.

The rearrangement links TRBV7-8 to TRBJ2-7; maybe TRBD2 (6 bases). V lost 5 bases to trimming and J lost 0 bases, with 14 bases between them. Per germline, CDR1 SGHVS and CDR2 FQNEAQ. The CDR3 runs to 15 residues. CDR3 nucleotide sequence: TGTGCCAGCAGCGACTTCAGGGAGGCCTCCTACGAGCAGTACTTC. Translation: CASSDFREASYEQYF.

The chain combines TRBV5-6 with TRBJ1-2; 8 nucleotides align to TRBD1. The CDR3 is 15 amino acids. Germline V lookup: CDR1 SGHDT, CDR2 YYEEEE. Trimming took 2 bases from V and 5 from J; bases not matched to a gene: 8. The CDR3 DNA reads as TGTGCCAGCAGCTTCTGGACAGGGCCGGGATATGGCTACACCTTC. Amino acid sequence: CASSFWTGPGYGYTF.

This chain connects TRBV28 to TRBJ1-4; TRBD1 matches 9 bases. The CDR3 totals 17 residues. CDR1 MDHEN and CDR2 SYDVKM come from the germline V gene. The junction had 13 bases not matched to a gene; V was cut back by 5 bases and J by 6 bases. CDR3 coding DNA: TGTGCCAGCAGTGTGCCGGTGGGGACAGGGTTTTATGAAAAACTGTTTTTT. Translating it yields CASSVPVGTGFYEKLFF.

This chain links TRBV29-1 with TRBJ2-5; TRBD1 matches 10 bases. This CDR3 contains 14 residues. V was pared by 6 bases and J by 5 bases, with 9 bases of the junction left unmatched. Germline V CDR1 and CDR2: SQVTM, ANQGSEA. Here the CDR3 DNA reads TGCAGCGTGCCACCGGGACAGGGGTGGGAGACCCAGTACTTC. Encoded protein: CSVPPGQGWETQYF.

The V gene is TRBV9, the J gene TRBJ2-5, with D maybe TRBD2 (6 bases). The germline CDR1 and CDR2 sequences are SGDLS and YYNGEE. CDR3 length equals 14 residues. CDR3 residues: CASAGGGAQETQYF. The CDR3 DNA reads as TGTGCTTCGGCGGGCGGAGGGGCCCAAGAGACCCAGTACTTC.

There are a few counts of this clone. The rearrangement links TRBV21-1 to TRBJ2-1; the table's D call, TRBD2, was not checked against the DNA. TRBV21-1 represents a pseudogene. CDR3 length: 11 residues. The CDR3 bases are TGTGCCAGCAGCACTAGCAATGAGCAGTTCTTC. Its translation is CASSTSNEQFF.

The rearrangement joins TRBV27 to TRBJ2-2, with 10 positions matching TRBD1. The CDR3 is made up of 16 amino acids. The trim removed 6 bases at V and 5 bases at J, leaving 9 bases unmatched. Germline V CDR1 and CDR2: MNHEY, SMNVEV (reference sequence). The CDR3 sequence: CASSSDRGLTTGELFF. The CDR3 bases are TGTGCCAGCAGCAGCGACAGGGGGCTTACGACCGGGGAGCTGTTTTTT.

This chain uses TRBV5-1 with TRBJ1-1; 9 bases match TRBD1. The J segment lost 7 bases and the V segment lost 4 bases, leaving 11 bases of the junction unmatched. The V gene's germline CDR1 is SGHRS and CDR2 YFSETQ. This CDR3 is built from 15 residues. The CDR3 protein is CASSLQGQGKDEAFF. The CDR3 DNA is TGCGCCAGCAGCCTGCAGGGACAGGGCAAGGATGAAGCTTTCTTT.

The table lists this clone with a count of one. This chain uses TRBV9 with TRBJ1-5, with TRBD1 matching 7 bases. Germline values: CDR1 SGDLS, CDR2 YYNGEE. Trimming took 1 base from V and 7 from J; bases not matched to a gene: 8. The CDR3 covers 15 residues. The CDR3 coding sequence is TGTGCCAGCAGCGTATTTGGGGACAGTGTACAGCCCCAGCATTTT. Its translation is CASSVFGDSVQPQHF.

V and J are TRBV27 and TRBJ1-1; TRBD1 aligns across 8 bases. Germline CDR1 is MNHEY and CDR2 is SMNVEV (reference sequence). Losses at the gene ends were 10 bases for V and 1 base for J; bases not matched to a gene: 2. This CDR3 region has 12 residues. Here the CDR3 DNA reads TGTGCCACAGGGGGCTGGAACACTGAAGCTTTCTTT. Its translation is CATGGWNTEAFF.

The CDR3 DNA follows: TGTGCCAGCGCACCGGGAGGAGGAAGCAATCAGCCCCAGCATTTT. This sequence encodes CASAPGGGSNQPQHF. The chain combines TRBV27 with TRBJ1-5; the D is unclear. Germline lookup yields CDR1 MNHEY and CDR2 SMNVEV (reference sequence). The CDR3 spans 15 residues. The ends were cut back, 8 bases at V and 1 base at J, with 15 bases in the middle.